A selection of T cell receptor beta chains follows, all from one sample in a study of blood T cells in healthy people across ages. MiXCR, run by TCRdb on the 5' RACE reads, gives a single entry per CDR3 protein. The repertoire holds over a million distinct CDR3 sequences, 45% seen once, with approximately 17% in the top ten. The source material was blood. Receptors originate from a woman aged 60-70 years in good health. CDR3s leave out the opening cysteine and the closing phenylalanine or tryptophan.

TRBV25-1	ASGDWTGALGTEAF
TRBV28	ASSLAPGVAANEQF
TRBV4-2	ASSQDLEISPYNEQF
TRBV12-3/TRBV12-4	ASSLWGHNEQF
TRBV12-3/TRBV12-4	ASSIEGTGRPNQPQH
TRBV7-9	ASSLDGQETQY
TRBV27	ASSSSGRFNTQY
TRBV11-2	ASSLADRGIDEQF
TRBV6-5	ASSYSGTSASYEQY
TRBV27	ASRTREETQY
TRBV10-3	AISAQNNSPLH
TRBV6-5	ASSKTSGATDTQY
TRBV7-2	ASSPLSFNEQF
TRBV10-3	AIGNRGNIQY
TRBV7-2	ASSLRAPPTEQY
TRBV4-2	ASSPAGGAETQY
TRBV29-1	SVAPGRNEQF
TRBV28	ASSSVNSYEQY
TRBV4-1	ASQGRSYNEQF
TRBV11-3	ASSLGTSVQY
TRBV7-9	ASSFQGTGVNSPLH
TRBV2	ASRYSTDTQY
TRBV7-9	ASSLRVSENTGELF
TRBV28	ASSPPGMTASTDTQY
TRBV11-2	ASSLGHGGYEQY
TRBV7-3	ASSLLATDAQY
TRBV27	AARGDNYGYT
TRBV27	ASSLSTGDATYEQY
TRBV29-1	SVGEASYKQY
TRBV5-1	ASSLVSFTDTQY
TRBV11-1	ASSPRTGMRTYGYT
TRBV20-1	SAEGRGEVFTDTQY
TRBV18	ASSPGTGGTYNEQF
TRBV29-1	SVDAGVRAGYT
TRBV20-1	SARLSGGSYEQY
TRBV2	ASSDPGQITQY
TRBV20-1	SARARDRDPGYT
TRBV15	ATSRARGSPNEQF
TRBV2	ASSEGTQTYTQY
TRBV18	ASSDSFDTQY